The 2 T cell receptor beta chains below were found in one sample sequenced in a study of blood T cell repertoires in COVID-19 (dated by TCRdb to the early 2020s). Library construction relied on the immunoSEQ multiplex PCR assay. TCRdb provides this immuneACCESS table in a form limited to in-frame rearrangements. Some clones are lacking; in checked studies, under half of them reflect an unresolved V gene, and why the rest are absent is not known. The sample table contains 200,000 to 250,000 clones; only one count was recorded for 80% to 90% of them. Jointly, the top ten make up about 4.8% of the sample. The source material was peripheral blood. The origin of the receptors is a man aged 50 to 59 with acute or convalescent COVID-19.

The genes are TRBV7-8 and TRBJ1-4; D may be TRBD1 (5 bases). Germline-derived CDR1 and CDR2 are SGHVS and FQNEAQ. V was cut by 1 base and J by 7 bases, with 13 bases left in between. The CDR3 is 15 residues long. In nucleotides, the CDR3 is TGTGCCAGCAGCTTAGGGGGATCCGGGGGTGAAAAACTGTTTTTT. Protein product: CASSLGGSGGEKLFF.

The chain combines TRBV5-6 with TRBJ2-2; the match to TRBD1 covers 12 bases. The CDR3 is 15 residues long. The germline CDR1 and CDR2 sequences are SGHDT and YYEEEE. Germline trimming cut 3 bases from V and 5 bases from J; bases unmatched to any gene: 2. CDR3 coding DNA: TGTGCCAGCAGCTGGGACAGGGGGCTGACCGGGGAGCTGTTTTTT. It codes for CASSWDRGLTGELFF.